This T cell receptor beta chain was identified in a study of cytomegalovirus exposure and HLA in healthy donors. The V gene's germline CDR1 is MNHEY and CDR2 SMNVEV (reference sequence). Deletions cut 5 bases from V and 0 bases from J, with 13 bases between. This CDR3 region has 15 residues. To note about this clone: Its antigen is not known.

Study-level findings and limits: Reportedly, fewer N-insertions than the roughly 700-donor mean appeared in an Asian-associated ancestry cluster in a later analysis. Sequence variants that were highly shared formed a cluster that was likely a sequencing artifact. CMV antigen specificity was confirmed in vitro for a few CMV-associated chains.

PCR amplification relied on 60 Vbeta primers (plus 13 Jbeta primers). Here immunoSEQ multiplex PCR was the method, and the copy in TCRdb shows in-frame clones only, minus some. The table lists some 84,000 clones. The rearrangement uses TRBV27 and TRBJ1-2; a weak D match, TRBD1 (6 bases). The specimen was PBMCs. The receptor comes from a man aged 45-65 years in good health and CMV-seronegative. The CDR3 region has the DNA TGTGCCAGCAGTCTCTCGAACAGGGCTAACTATGGCTACACCTTC. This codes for CASSLSNRANYGYTF.